The 12 T cell receptor beta chains presented below share a single source sample, sequenced in a study of blood T cell repertoires in COVID-19. Sequenced by immunoSEQ multiplex PCR; TCRdb stores in-frame clones only, minus some. The sample includes approximately 70,000 clones, more than 75% of them seen just once. Sequenced material: peripheral blood. Receptors originate from a human donor in a cohort sampled during active COVID-19.

Of note for this clone: The same CDR3 can be traced to other DNA sequences in this sample. The rearrangement uses TRBV3-1 (or the pseudogene TRBV3-2) and TRBJ2-6; TRBD1 is a possible D gene (5 bases). The V gene's germline CDR1 is LGHDT and CDR2 YNNKEL (reference sequence). There are 15 residues in the CDR3. Trimming shortened V by 4 bases and J by 0 bases, and 7 bases separated the two germline ends. The DNA of the CDR3 is TGTGCCAGCAGCCGAGACAGCTCTGGGGCCAACGTCCTGACTTTC. Translated: CASSRDSSGANVLTF.

V usage is TRBV27 and J usage is TRBJ2-1; 10 bases map to TRBD2. This CDR3 comprises 14 residues. The germline gives CDR1 MNHEY, CDR2 SMNVEV (reference sequence). V shed 5 bases, J shed 4 bases, and the junction held 2 bases outside the gene matches. Here the CDR3 reads CASSTSGKYNEQFF. The DNA of the CDR3 is TGTGCCAGCAGTACTAGCGGGAAATACAATGAGCAGTTCTTC.

This chain links TRBV24-1 with TRBJ1-2, with 7 bases identical to TRBD1. CDR1 and CDR2 from the germline V gene are KGHDR and SFDVKD. Trimming removed 4 bases from V and 4 bases from J; junction bases left unmatched: 2. The CDR3 totals 13 residues. The CDR3, as DNA: TGTGCCACCAGTGACCGGGACAGCTATGGCTACACCTTC. Protein: CATSDRDSYGYTF.

This clone was counted once. V is TRBV13 and J is TRBJ2-5, with 9 bases aligning to TRBD2. V was clipped by 2 bases and J by 6 bases; unmatched bases: 7. Germline V gene data show CDR1 as PRHDT and CDR2 as FYEKMQ (reference sequence). The CDR3 extends over 15 amino acids. The CDR3 region is CASSLTREGWKTQYF. Written as DNA, the CDR3 is TGTGCCAGCAGCTTAACGCGGGAGGGGTGGAAGACCCAGTACTTC. The full variable domain, with the rest looked up from reference TRBV13 and TRBJ2-5, is AAGVIQSPRHLIKEKRETATLKCYPIPRHDTVYWYQQGPGQDPQFLISFYEKMQSDKGSIPDRFSAQQFSDYHSELNMSSLELGDSALYFCASSLTREGWKTQYFGPGTRLLVL.

The chain employs TRBV11-2 and TRBJ2-5, with 7 bases that match TRBD2. Germline V lookup: CDR1 SGHAT, CDR2 FQNNGV. The CDR3 loop spans 15 amino acids. With V trimmed by 4 bases and J by 5 bases, 10 bases remained unmatched. The CDR3 here is CASSYLGRAGETQYF. DNA for the CDR3: TGTGCCAGCAGCTACCTTGGGAGGGCCGGGGAGACCCAGTACTTC.

The chain carries TRBV7-2 and TRBJ1-5, with 8 nucleotides matching TRBD1. The length of the CDR3 is 16 residues. Trimming took 2 bases from V and 5 from J; bases not matched to a gene: 8. Germline CDR1 reads SGHTA; CDR2 reads FQGNSA. The CDR3 loop is CASSLYPGGAYQPQHF. The CDR3 coding sequence is TGTGCCAGCAGCTTATATCCAGGGGGCGCCTATCAGCCCCAGCATTTT. The whole variable domain, remainder taken from reference TRBV7-2 and TRBJ1-5, is GAGVSQSPSNKVTEKGKDVELRCDPISGHTALYWYRQSLGQGLEFLIYFQGNSAPDKSGLPSDRFSAERTGGSVSTLTIQRTQQEDSAVYLCASSLYPGGAYQPQHFGDGTRLSIL.

V and J are TRBV5-4 and TRBJ1-2; no clear D gene. This CDR3 has 13 amino acids. V was cut by 4 bases and J by 0 bases, with 7 bases left in between. Germline assignment: CDR1 SGHNT and CDR2 YYREEE (reference sequence). CDR3 amino acids: CASSGGANYGYTF. CDR3 DNA sequence: TGTGCCAGCAGCGGCGGCGCTAACTATGGCTACACCTTC. Complete variable domain (other parts from reference TRBV5-4 and TRBJ1-2): ETGVTQSPTHLIKTRGQQVTLRCSSQSGHNTVSWYQQALGQGPQFIFQYYREEENGRGNFPPRFSGLQFPNYSSELNVNALELDDSALYLCASSGGANYGYTFGSGTRLTVV.

The chain employs TRBV21-1 and TRBJ2-7; the D segment call TRBD2 is taken from the table without a DNA check. TRBV21-1 has pseudogene status. The CDR3 totals 15 residues. Here the CDR3 DNA reads TGTGCCAGCAGCGGGGGACTAGCGGGAGCCTACGAGCAGTACGTC. Amino acids: CASSGGLAGAYEQYV.

This chain uses TRBV5-6 with TRBJ1-2; no definite D call. Trimming shortened V by 0 bases and J by 3 bases, and 9 bases separated the two germline ends. This CDR3 comprises 14 residues. Germline CDR1 SGHDT, CDR2 YYEEEE. CDR3 sequence reads: CASSLDRSDYGYTF. Here the CDR3 DNA reads TGTGCCAGCAGCTTGGACAGAAGTGACTATGGCTACACCTTC.

The chain has TRBV2 and TRBJ2-1, with 7 nucleotides matching TRBD1. After removal of 7 bases from V and 3 bases from J, the junction contained 9 bases not matched to a gene. The CDR3 runs 15 residues. The germline V gene encodes CDR1 SNHLY and CDR2 FYNNEI. In DNA, the CDR3 is TGTGCCAGCACCCTACAGGGGCGAGTCTACAATGAGCAGTTCTTC. Translation gives CASTLQGRVYNEQFF.

This clone has a single count. The chain joins TRBV18 to TRBJ2-7, with 8 nucleotides matching TRBD2. This CDR3 is 15 amino acids long. Losses at the gene ends were 0 bases for V and 2 bases for J; bases not matched to a gene: 3. Germline V gives CDR1 KGHSH, CDR2 LQKENI. The CDR3 DNA reads TGTGCCAGCTCACCACCGCGGGGGGCCGCCTACGAGCAGTACTTC. Translation: CASSPPRGAAYEQYF.

V usage is TRBV19 and J usage is TRBJ1-2, with TRBD1 matching 9 bases. This CDR3 is 12 amino acids long. Germline CDR1 is LNHDA and CDR2 is SQIVND (reference sequence). V lost 8 bases and J lost 5; bases outside the gene matches: 3. The CDR3 coding sequence is TGTGCCAGTGCTGACAGGGGGTATGGCTACACCTTC. It encodes CASADRGYGYTF.